The present T cell receptor (beta chain) was sequenced within a study of early T cells in non-severe SARS-CoV-2 infection. Overall study context: RNA in bulk from unsorted whole blood was sequenced, and chains were unpaired. Study-level findings and limits: Anti-spike CD8 specificities were favored by VDJdb matching, whose results missed private and CD4 specificities.

This clonotype was counted between two and nine times. Its antigen is currently unknown. Germline V gene data show CDR1 as SGHKS and CDR2 as YYEKEE (reference sequence). The J segment lost 4 bases and the V segment lost 4 bases, leaving 10 bases of the junction unmatched. This CDR3 is built from 15 residues. Unique molecular identifiers were affixed to single, distinct cDNA molecules. One entry per CDR3 protein results from TCRdb running MiXCR on the 5' RACE reads. The sample carries 75,000 to 80,000 distinct CDR3 sequences, about 11% recorded once. The receptor comes from an adult who was a healthcare worker with PCR-confirmed SARS-CoV-2 infection or an uninfected control (not recorded which). This chain connects TRBV5-5 to TRBJ1-2; 7 nucleotides match TRBD1. Sequencing used whole blood, obtained at baseline. This chain's CDR3 is CASSAWDSPFYGYTF. DNA for the CDR3: TGTGCCAGCAGCGCGTGGGACAGCCCCTTCTATGGCTACACCTTC.